This entry features one T cell receptor (beta chain) sequence. The study ran its PCR with 60 Vbeta and 13 Jbeta primers. Method: immunoSEQ multiplex PCR; TCRdb's copy keeps in-frame clones and lacks some. Found here are some 150,000 clones, about 80% of them singletons; the top ten hold around 1.3%. Per germline, CDR1 MGHDK and CDR2 SYGVNS. The J segment lost 7 bases and the V segment lost 4 bases, leaving 7 bases of the junction unmatched. The CDR3 is 16 amino acids. The data originate from a study of cytomegalovirus exposure and HLA in healthy donors. Source material: PBMCs. This clonotype was obtained from a woman in her forties or fifties in good health and CMV-seronegative. The rearrangement joins TRBV25-1 to TRBJ1-6, with 10 positions matching TRBD1. The CDR3 bases are TGTGCCAGCAGTGGACCGGGACAGGGGTCAAATTCACCCCTCCACTTT. Residues: CASSGPGQGSNSPLHF. Full variable domain (rest looked up from reference TRBV25-1 and TRBJ1-6): EADIYQTPRYLVIGTGKKITLECSQTMGHDKMYWYQQDPGMELHLIHYSYGVNSTEKGDLSSESTVSRIRTEHFPLTLESARPSHTSQYLCASSGPGQGSNSPLHFGNGTRLTVT.